Sequencing of this TCR beta chain was carried out in a study of blood T cell repertoires in COVID-19. Study information: The United States, Italy and Spain provided the acute and convalescent COVID-19 samples.

CDR1 and CDR2 from the germline V gene are DFQATT and SNEGSKA (reference sequence). Trimming removed 3 bases from V and 5 bases from J, with 11 bases in between. This CDR3 comprises 12 residues. Method: immunoSEQ multiplex PCR; TCRdb's copy keeps in-frame clones and lacks some. The data show some 250,000 clones, roughly 86% seen once. Patients at the Seattle site were enrolled during active infection and followed longitudinally. The J gene is TRBJ2-7, the V gene TRBV20-1; D remains ambiguous. The source is a woman aged 55-69 years with COVID-19, enrolled during active disease. The sequenced sample consisted of peripheral blood. The DNA for the CDR3 is TGCAGTGCTAGTTCTGTTCTACACGAGCAGTACTTC. This codes for CSASSVLHEQYF.